What follows are 18 T cell receptor beta chains derived from one specimen sequenced in a study of blood T cells in healthy people across ages. For the second PCR, which ran for roughly 6 to 12 cycles, a sample-barcoded 5' primer and a J-beta primer mix were used. TCRdb re-called the 5' RACE reads through MiXCR, storing one row per CDR3 protein. This sample has about 940,000 distinct CDR3 sequences, with roughly 48% found just once. The sequenced sample was blood. All receptors come from a man aged 30 to 39 in good health.

This chain joins TRBV21-1 and TRBJ2-3; TRBD1, as called in the table, went unchecked against the DNA. TRBV21-1 is marked as a pseudogene. This CDR3 is 18 amino acids long. The chain's CDR3 is CASSPTGGLGSRTDTQYF. CDR3 in DNA: TGTGCCAGCAGCCCGACCGGAGGTCTCGGGTCCCGCACAGATACGCAGTATTTT.

A remark on this clonotype: A much more abundant neighbour one base away suggests this may be a read error. The chain joins TRBV9 to TRBJ2-1; 7 positions agree with TRBD2. With the DNA end fitting TRBJ2-7 better, the J assignment may be wrong. Germline loops: CDR1 SGDLS, CDR2 YYNGEE. This CDR3 has 15 residues. CDR3 in DNA: TGTGCCAGCACACCGGGGGGTTCGTCCTACAATGAGCAGTACTTC. Translating it yields CASTPGGSSYNEQYF.

This chain joins TRBV20-1 and TRBJ1-5; D may be TRBD1 (6 bases). The CDR3 is made up of 14 amino acids. Germline values: CDR1 DFQATT, CDR2 SNEGSKA (reference sequence). V was cut by 2 bases and J by 0 bases, with 8 bases left in between. Here the CDR3 DNA reads TGCAGTGCTAGACAGGGGAGTAGCAATCAGCCCCAGCATTTT. Its translation is CSARQGSSNQPQHF.

The rearrangement joins TRBV27 to TRBJ2-2, with 11 nucleotides matching TRBD1. Germline CDR1 is MNHEY and CDR2 is SMNVEV (reference sequence). V gave up 5 bases and J gave up 7 bases; unmatched junction bases: 9. This CDR3 contains 16 residues. CDR3 amino acids: CASSVGQGAWLGELFF. CDR3 coding DNA: TGTGCCAGCAGTGTTGGACAGGGGGCTTGGCTCGGGGAGCTGTTTTTT.

The rearrangement uses TRBV27 and TRBJ1-1; D possibly corresponds to TRBD1 (5 bases). There are 15 residues in the CDR3. Germline assignment: CDR1 MNHEY and CDR2 SMNVEV (reference sequence). Deletions cut 5 bases from V and 4 bases from J, with 17 bases between. The CDR3 sequence: CASSPTSPGGTEAFF. CDR3 nucleotides: TGTGCCAGCAGTCCCACATCGCCTGGGGGCACTGAAGCTTTCTTT.

This clonotype has only a few counts. DNA for the CDR3: TGCAGCGTTGATTCCGGACACTACGAGCAGTACTTC. Amino acid sequence: CSVDSGHYEQYF. The rearrangement links TRBV29-1 to TRBJ2-7; weak D call: TRBD1 (5 bases). Germline CDR1 and CDR2: SQVTM and ANQGSEA. The CDR3 runs 12 residues. V dropped 3 bases and J dropped 3 bases, with 9 bases sitting between them.

V and J are TRBV27 and TRBJ2-3; TRBD1 or TRBD2 may be the D gene (5 bases each). The V gene's germline CDR1 is MNHEY and CDR2 SMNVEV (reference sequence). This CDR3 is 13 amino acids long. Trimming cost V 8 bases and J 1 base, with 10 bases left between them. The CDR3 DNA sequence: TGTGCCAGCGCCCTGGGGGGCACAGATACGCAGTATTTT. Protein product: CASALGGTDTQYF.

The chain is built from TRBV28 and TRBJ2-7; TRBD1 is a possible D gene (6 bases). Germline V lookup: CDR1 MDHEN, CDR2 SYDVKM. The CDR3 covers 14 residues. The ends were cut back, 5 bases at V and 1 base at J, with 12 bases in the middle. The DNA for the CDR3 is TGTGCCAGCAGTCAGGACAGCCATTCCTACGAGCAGTACTTC. Translating it yields CASSQDSHSYEQYF.

The rearrangement joins TRBV7-2 to TRBJ2-5; 10 positions match TRBD2. Trimming cost V 5 bases and J 3 bases; bases outside gene matches: 6. CDR1 and CDR2 (germline): SGHTA, FQGNSA. This CDR3 has 15 amino acids. CDR3 in amino acids: CASSRGLAVKETQYF. CDR3 sequence (DNA): TGTGCCAGCAGCCGAGGACTAGCGGTTAAAGAGACCCAGTACTTC.

This clonotype came up many times. The chain combines TRBV4-1 with TRBJ1-5; D is ambiguous. The CDR3 runs 17 residues. The germline gives CDR1 MGHRA, CDR2 YSYEKL. V was shortened by 0 bases and J by 3 bases, with 15 bases between the two germline ends. In nucleotides, the CDR3 is TGCGCCAGCAGCCAAGAAGGAGCAGAGATTTTCAATCAGCCCCAGCATTTT. It specifies CASSQEGAEIFNQPQHF.

The chain recombines TRBV4-2 with TRBJ2-7; D possibly matches TRBD1 or TRBD2 (5 bases each). Per the germline V gene, CDR1 is LGHNA and CDR2 is YNFKEQ. The length of the CDR3 is 15 residues. Trimming took 1 base from V and 0 from J, leaving 10 bases between them. Here the CDR3 reads CASSQGSDSSYEQYF. CDR3 coding DNA: TGTGCCAGCAGCCAAGGTAGCGACAGCTCCTACGAGCAGTACTTC.

The table lists this clonotype with many counts. V and J are TRBV5-1 and TRBJ2-5; D gene uncertain. Trimming removed 0 bases from V and 0 bases from J, with 3 bases in between. The CDR3 contains 13 residues. Germline values: CDR1 SGHRS, CDR2 YFSETQ. CDR3 residues: CASSLENQETQYF. The CDR3 DNA reads as TGCGCCAGCAGCTTGGAGAACCAAGAGACCCAGTACTTC.

CDR3 coding DNA: TGCGCCAGCAGCTTGGATCATTTCACAGATACGCAGTATTTT. The encoded protein is CASSLDHFTDTQYF. The chain combines TRBV5-1 with TRBJ2-3; D gene uncertain. The CDR3 length is 14 residues. The germline CDR1 and CDR2 sequences are SGHRS and YFSETQ. V dropped 0 bases and J dropped 2 bases, with 7 bases sitting between them.

J is TRBJ2-2 and V is TRBV14; D perhaps matches TRBD2 (6 bases). Germline CDR1 and CDR2: SGHDN and FVKESK. The V gene lost 1 base and the J gene lost 6 bases, with 12 bases spanning the gap. The CDR3 has 15 amino acids. The CDR3 here is CASSQVGGGAGELFF. CDR3 coding DNA: TGTGCCAGCAGCCAAGTCGGCGGAGGGGCCGGGGAGCTGTTTTTT.

This clonotype was observed once. V usage is TRBV10-2 and J usage is TRBJ1-1, with D hard to call. Trimming cost V 1 base and J 8 bases, with 11 bases left between them. The CDR3 sequence is 13 residues long. Germline CDR1 reads WSHSY; CDR2 reads SAAADI. The CDR3 loop is CASSEFGNREAFF. The CDR3 nucleotides read TGCGCCAGCAGTGAGTTTGGAAACAGAGAAGCTTTCTTT.

This clonotype occurred a few times. The rearrangement uses TRBV24-1 and TRBJ2-5, with D uncertain. Germline assignment: CDR1 KGHDR and CDR2 SFDVKD. V was clipped by 6 bases and J by 0 bases, with 7 bases between them. The CDR3 loop spans 13 amino acids. In DNA form, the CDR3 reads TGTGCCACCAGTAGTACCAACCAAGAGACCCAGTACTTC. Encoded protein: CATSSTNQETQYF.

This clonotype was seen only once. The chain has TRBV20-1 and TRBJ2-7; 9 bases align to TRBD1. Germline values: CDR1 DFQATT, CDR2 SNEGSKA (reference sequence). This CDR3 region has 16 residues. After removal of 6 bases from V and 0 bases from J, the junction contained 12 bases not matched to a gene. The CDR3, as DNA: TGCAGTGCGGGGGACAGGGTCCGACCCCTCTCCTACGAGCAGTACTTC. Encoded protein: CSAGDRVRPLSYEQYF.

The J gene is TRBJ1-2, the V gene TRBV4-1, with D possibly matching TRBD1 (5 bases). V lost 5 bases, J lost 4 bases, and 20 bases lay in between. The CDR3 is 16 residues long. Germline V gene data show CDR1 as MGHRA and CDR2 as YSYEKL. CDR3 sequence reads: CASSTRTATGGYGYTF. As DNA, the CDR3 is TGCGCCAGCAGCACCCGGACGGCGACGGGGGGCTATGGCTACACCTTC.